This T cell receptor beta chain was recorded in a study of PD-L1 blockade in urothelial cancer. Study-wide background: Patients with male sex and bladder-origin urothelial cancer accounted for about 85% of the roughly 30 enrolled. Median T cell yield per blood sample was about 150,000 cells.

Described time point: peripheral blood 6 weeks after treatment start. Patients each gave 1 to 8 samples, pretreatment and on-treatment. The assay was immunoSEQ multiplex PCR, and TCRdb's table has in-frame clones only and misses some. The sample consists of about 29,000 clones, 84% of them appearing once. This clonotype was sampled from a man between 65 and 85 years old with urothelial cancer. Sample: PBMCs, taken around atezolizumab (anti-PD-L1) treatment.

CDR3 coding DNA: TGTGCCTGGAGCGTGACAGGGGTACAAGAGACCCAGTACTTC. It translates to CAWSVTGVQETQYF. V usage is TRBV30 and J usage is TRBJ2-5; TRBD1 aligns across 8 bases. The V and J ends lost 3 bases and 2 bases, in that order; junction bases with no gene match: 5. Germline V CDR1 and CDR2: GTSNPN, SVGIG (reference sequence). The CDR3 is made up of 14 amino acids.